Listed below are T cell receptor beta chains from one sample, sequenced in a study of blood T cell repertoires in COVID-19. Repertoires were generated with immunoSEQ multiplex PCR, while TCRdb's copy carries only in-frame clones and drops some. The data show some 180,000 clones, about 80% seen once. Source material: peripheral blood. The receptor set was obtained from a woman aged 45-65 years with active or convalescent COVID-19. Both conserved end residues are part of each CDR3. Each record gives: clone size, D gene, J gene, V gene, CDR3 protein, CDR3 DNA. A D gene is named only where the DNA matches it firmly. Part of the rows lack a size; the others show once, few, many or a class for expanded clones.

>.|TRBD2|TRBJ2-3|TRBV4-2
CASSQVLAGGPDTQYF
TGTGCCAGCAGCCAAGTTCTAGCGGGGGGTCCAGATACGCAGTATTTT
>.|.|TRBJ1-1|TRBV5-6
CASSLEGMANDTEAFF
TGTGCCAGCAGCTTGGAGGGGATGGCGAATGACACTGAAGCTTTCTTT
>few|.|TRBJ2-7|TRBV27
CASSPSGQRSYEQYF
TGTGCCAGCAGTCCATCCGGCCAGCGGTCCTACGAGCAGTACTTC
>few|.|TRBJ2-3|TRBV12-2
CASRLAGGDTQYF
TGTGCAAGTCGCTTAGCGGGAGGAGATACGCAGTATTTT
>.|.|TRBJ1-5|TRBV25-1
CASSLTGSNQPQHF
TGTGCCAGCAGCCTCACAGGGTCCAATCAGCCCCAGCATTTT
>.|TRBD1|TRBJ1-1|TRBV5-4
CASSASGGNTEAFF
TGTGCCAGCAGCGCATCAGGGGGCAACACTGAAGCTTTCTTT
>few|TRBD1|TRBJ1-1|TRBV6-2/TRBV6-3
CASSYGGQGESGTEAFF
TGTGCCAGCAGTTACGGAGGACAGGGGGAGTCGGGTACTGAAGCTTTCTTT
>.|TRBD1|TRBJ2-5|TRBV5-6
CASSLLGQGEETQYF
TGTGCCAGCAGCCTTCTCGGACAGGGCGAAGAGACCCAGTACTTC
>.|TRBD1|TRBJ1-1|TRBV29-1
CSARTGGMTEAFF
TGCAGCGCCCGGACAGGGGGCATGACTGAAGCTTTCTTT
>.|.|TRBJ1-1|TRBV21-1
CASSGRDRTEAFF
TGTGCCAGCAGCGGCCGGGACAGAACTGAAGCTTTCTTT
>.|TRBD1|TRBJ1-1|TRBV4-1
CASSPTGDGTEAFF
TGCGCCAGCTCCCCCACAGGGGATGGGACTGAAGCTTTCTTT
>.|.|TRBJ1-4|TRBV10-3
CAISEGAVFWTTNEKLFF
TGTGCCATCAGTGAGGGGGCAGTGTTCTGGACAACTAATGAAAAACTGTTTTTT
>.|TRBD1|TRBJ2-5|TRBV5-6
CASSPGQGKLGRETQYF
TGTGCCAGCAGCCCAGGACAGGGGAAGTTGGGCCGAGAGACCCAGTACTTC
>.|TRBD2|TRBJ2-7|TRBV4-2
CASSHRTSHEQYF
TGTGCCAGCAGCCACCGGACTAGCCACGAGCAGTACTTC
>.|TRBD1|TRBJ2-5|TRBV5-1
CASGTGRGLETQYF
TGCGCCAGCGGAACCGGCAGGGGGCTGGAGACCCAGTACTTC
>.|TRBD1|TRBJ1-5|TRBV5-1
CASSLEPQGVPQPQHF
TGCGCCAGCAGCTTGGAACCACAGGGGGTCCCTCAGCCCCAGCATTTT
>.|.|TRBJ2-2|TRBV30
CAWRAGLYTGELFF
TGTGCCTGGAGGGCAGGGCTATACACCGGGGAGCTGTTTTTT
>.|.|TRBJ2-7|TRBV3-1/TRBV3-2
CASSQTSGDEEQYF
TGTGCCAGCAGCCAGACTAGTGGGGATGAGGAGCAGTACTTC
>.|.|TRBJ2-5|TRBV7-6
CASSLARSGPGKTQYF
TGTGCCAGCAGCTTAGCCCGATCAGGGCCAGGAAAGACCCAGTACTTC
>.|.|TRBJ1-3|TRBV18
CASSRLPAEGNTIYF
TGTGCCAGCTCCAGACTCCCGGCGGAAGGAAACACCATATATTTT
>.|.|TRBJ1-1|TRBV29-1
CSVLVLFGTEAFF
TGCAGCGTTCTAGTTCTCTTCGGCACTGAAGCTTTCTTT
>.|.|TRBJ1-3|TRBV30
CAWSNLYASSGNTIYF
TGTGCCTGGAGTAACCTGTACGCCAGCTCTGGAAACACCATATATTTT
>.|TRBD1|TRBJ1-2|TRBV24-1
CATSVGTGYGYTF
TGTGCCACCAGCGTAGGGACAGGTTATGGCTACACCTTC
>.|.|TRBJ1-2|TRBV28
CASTLLPTVAYYGYTF
TGTGCCAGCACCTTACTTCCGACAGTGGCATATTATGGCTACACCTTC
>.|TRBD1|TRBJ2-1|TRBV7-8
CASSFRRGTGNYNEQFF
TGTGCCAGCAGCTTCAGGAGGGGGACAGGGAACTACAATGAGCAGTTCTTC
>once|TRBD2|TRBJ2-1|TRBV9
CASSAAAGARNEQFF
TGTGCCAGCAGCGCAGCGGCGGGAGCGAGGAATGAGCAGTTCTTC
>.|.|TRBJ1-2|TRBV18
CASSPRTAGYGYTF
TGTGCCAGCTCACCAAGGACAGCAGGGTATGGCTACACCTTC
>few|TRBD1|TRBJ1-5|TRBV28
CASSTPGQGEPQHF
TGTGCCAGCAGTACCCCGGGACAGGGAGAGCCCCAGCATTTT
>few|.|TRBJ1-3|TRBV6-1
CASSDRAGNTIYF
TGTGCCAGCAGTGACAGGGCTGGAAACACCATATATTTT
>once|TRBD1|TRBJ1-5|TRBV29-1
CSVRTGERQPQHF
TGCAGCGTACGGACAGGGGAGAGACAGCCCCAGCATTTT
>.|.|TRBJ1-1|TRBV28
CASTPVLRNTEAFF
TGTGCCAGCACCCCCGTTTTGCGGAACACTGAAGCTTTCTTT
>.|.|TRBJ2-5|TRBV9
CASSVGAGWSGTQYF
TGTGCCAGCAGCGTAGGCGCAGGGTGGTCCGGGACCCAGTACTTC
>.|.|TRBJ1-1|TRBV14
CASNSGLSTEAFF
TGTGCCAGCAACTCAGGGTTGTCCACTGAAGCTTTCTTT
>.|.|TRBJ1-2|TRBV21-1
CASRGAGYTF
TGTGCCAGCAGGGGGGCTGGCTACACCTTC
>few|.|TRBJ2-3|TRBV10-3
CAISEPLALSKADTQYF
TGTGCCATCAGTGAGCCCTTAGCTTTATCGAAGGCAGATACGCAGTATTTT
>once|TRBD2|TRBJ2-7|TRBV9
CASSGPGTSEVQYF
TGTGCCAGCAGCGGACCCGGGACTAGCGAAGTGCAGTACTTC
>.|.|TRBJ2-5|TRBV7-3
CASSTRGGQETQYF
TGTGCCAGCAGCACTCGGGGAGGCCAAGAGACCCAGTACTTC
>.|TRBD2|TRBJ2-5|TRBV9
CASSVGASGGNGETQYF
TGTGCCAGCAGCGTAGGTGCTAGCGGGGGGAATGGAGAGACCCAGTACTTC
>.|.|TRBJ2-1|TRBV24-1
CGPRGRNEQFF
TGTGGGCCACGTGGGAGGAATGAGCAGTTCTTC
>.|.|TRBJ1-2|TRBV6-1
CASSEHPGNYGYTF
TGTGCCAGCAGTGAGCATCCAGGCAACTATGGCTACACCTTC
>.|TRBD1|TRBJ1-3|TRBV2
CASSEQGTRGNTIYF
TGTGCCAGCAGCGAACAGGGGACTAGAGGAAACACCATATATTTT
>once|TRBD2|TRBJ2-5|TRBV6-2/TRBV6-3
CASSRRLALGEAQYF
TGTGCCAGCAGTCGCCGACTAGCGCTTGGGGAGGCCCAGTACTTC
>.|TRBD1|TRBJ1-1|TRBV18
CASSPSRGGVGVNTEAFF
TGTGCCAGCTCACCCTCGCGAGGGGGCGTAGGTGTGAACACTGAAGCTTTCTTT
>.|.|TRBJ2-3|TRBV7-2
CASSKEGEGIDTQYF
TGTGCCAGCAGCAAAGAGGGGGAGGGTATAGATACGCAGTATTTT
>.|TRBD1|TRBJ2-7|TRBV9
CASSVGTGVGEQYF
TGTGCCAGCAGCGTAGGGACAGGGGTCGGGGAGCAGTACTTC
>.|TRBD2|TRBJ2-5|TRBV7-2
CASSSSGGALGTQYF
TGTGCCAGCAGCTCCAGCGGGGGGGCGCTCGGAACCCAGTACTTC
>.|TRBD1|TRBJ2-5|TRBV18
CASSPGRTGEETQYF
TGTGCCAGCTCACCAGGGCGGACAGGGGAAGAGACCCAGTACTTC
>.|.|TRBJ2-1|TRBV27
CASSFRVLDYNEQFF
TGTGCCAGCAGTTTCCGCGTTCTAGATTACAATGAGCAGTTCTTC
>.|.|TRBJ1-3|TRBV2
CASSEGGFTIYF
TGTGCCAGCAGTGAAGGGGGCTTCACCATATATTTT
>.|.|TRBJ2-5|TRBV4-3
CASSLDRQETQYF
TGCGCCAGCTCTCTAGACAGGCAAGAGACCCAGTACTTC
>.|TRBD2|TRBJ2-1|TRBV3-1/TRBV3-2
CASSQSSSGGYGEQFF
TGTGCCAGCAGCCAGAGCTCTAGCGGGGGTTATGGTGAGCAGTTCTTC
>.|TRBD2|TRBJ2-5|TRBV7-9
CASSLLAGGPEETQYF
TGTGCCAGCAGCTTACTAGCGGGGGGGCCTGAGGAGACCCAGTACTTC
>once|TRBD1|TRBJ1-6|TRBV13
CASSFGQDYNSPLHF
TGTGCCAGCAGCTTTGGACAGGACTATAATTCACCCCTCCACTTT
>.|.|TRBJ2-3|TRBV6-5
CASISAGTDTQYF
TGTGCCAGCATTTCCGCAGGGACAGATACGCAGTATTTT
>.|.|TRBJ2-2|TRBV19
CASDGPRGTGELFF
TGTGCCAGCGACGGGCCCAGGGGTACCGGGGAGCTGTTTTTT
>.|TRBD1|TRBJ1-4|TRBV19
CASSPYQGVNEKLFF
TGTGCCAGTAGCCCTTACCAGGGGGTTAATGAAAAACTGTTTTTT
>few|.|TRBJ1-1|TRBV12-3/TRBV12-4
CASSRGLEAFF
TGTGCCAGCAGTCGCGGGTTAGAAGCTTTCTTT
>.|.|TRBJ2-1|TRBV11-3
CASSGQYNEQFF
TGTGCCAGCAGTGGACAGTACAATGAGCAGTTCTTC
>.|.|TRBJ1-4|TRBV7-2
CASSLEQRNEKLFF
TGTGCCAGCAGCTTAGAACAGAGAAATGAAAAACTGTTTTTT